This entry is about one T cell receptor beta chain. Its antigen remains unknown. These data come from a study of blood T cells in healthy people across ages. Background on the study: There was about one barcoded beta molecule captured by template switching per two T cells. Study outcomes and limitations: Per million T cells, the diversity of TCR beta decreased roughly linearly as age advanced.

This CDR3 comprises 14 residues. Per the germline V gene, CDR1 is SGHTA and CDR2 is FQGNSA. Between the trimmed V and J ends, which lost 4 bases and 11 bases, there was a span of 15 bases. It was with a sample-barcoded 5' primer and a J-beta primer mix that a second PCR of roughly 7 to 12 cycles was run. A single record per CDR3 protein comes from TCRdb applying MiXCR to the 5' RACE reads. Of some 860,000 distinct CDR3 sequences listed, roughly three fifths are singletons. Isolation of PBMCs gave at least 7 million cells per sample. The amount of total RNA extracted per sample was at least 5 micrograms.

This receptor was identified in a man in his forties in good health. This chain links TRBV7-2 with TRBJ1-6; the D is unclear. Sequenced: blood. CDR3 loop: CASSSPGRHTPLHF. CDR3 coding DNA: TGTGCCAGCAGCTCACCGGGCCGCCATACACCCCTCCACTTT.